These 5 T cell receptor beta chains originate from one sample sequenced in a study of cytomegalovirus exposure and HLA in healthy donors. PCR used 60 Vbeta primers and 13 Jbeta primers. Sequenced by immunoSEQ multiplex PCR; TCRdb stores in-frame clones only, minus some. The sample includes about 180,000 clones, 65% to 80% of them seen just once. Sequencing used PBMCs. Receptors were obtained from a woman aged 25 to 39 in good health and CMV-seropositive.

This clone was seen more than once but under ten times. CDR3 residues: CASSVGGGDYNEQFF. The CDR3, as DNA: TGTGCCAGCAGTGTAGGCGGGGGAGACTACAATGAGCAGTTCTTC. The rearrangement links TRBV2 to TRBJ2-1, with 7 bases lining up with TRBD2. V dropped 4 bases and J dropped 3; count of bases not matched to a gene: 6. This CDR3 region has 15 residues. CDR1 and CDR2 (germline): SNHLY, FYNNEI.

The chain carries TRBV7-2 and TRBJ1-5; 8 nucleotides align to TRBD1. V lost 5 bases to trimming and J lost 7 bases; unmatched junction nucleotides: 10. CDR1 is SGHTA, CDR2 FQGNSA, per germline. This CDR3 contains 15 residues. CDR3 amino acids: CASSLRTGRGQPQHF. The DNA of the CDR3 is TGTGCCAGCAGCCTGCGGACAGGGCGGGGGCAGCCCCAGCATTTT.

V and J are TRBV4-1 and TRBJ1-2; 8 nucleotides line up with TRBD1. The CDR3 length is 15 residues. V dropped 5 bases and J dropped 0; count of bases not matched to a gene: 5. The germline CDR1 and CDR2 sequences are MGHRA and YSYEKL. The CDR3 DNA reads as TGCGCCAGCAGCTCTCAGGGGGCCTCTAACTATGGCTACACCTTC. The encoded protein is CASSSQGASNYGYTF.

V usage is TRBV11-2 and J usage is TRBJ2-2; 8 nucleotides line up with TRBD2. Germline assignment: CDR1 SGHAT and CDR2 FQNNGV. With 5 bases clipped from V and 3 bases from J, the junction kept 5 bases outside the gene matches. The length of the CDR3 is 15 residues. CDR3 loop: CASSRRGGDTGELFF. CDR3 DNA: TGTGCCAGCAGCCGACGGGGGGGGGACACCGGGGAGCTGTTTTTT.

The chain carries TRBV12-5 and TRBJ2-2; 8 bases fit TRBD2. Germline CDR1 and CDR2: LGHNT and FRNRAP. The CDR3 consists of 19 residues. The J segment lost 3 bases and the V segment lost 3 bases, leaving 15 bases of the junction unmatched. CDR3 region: CASGFLDPQRGPYTGELFF. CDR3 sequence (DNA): TGTGCTAGTGGTTTCCTAGATCCACAGCGGGGGCCCTACACCGGGGAGCTGTTTTTT.